The next 17 T cell receptor beta chains were all read from a single sample in a study of shared clonotypes between healthy human individuals. Only in-frame clones appear in the TCRdb table, and some are missing; sequencing was by immunoSEQ multiplex PCR. The table shows approximately 2.5 million clones, with around 94% occurring only once. Sequenced sample: naive CD4+ T cells sorted from blood. Subset of the sample: CD45RA+ positively selected. The receptors derive from a man between 18 and 35 years old in good health.

As for this clone: Distinct nucleotide sequences in the sample also encode this CDR3. V and J are TRBV30 and TRBJ2-5; D unclear. Between the trimmed V and J ends, which lost 2 bases and 2 bases, there was a span of 3 bases. CDR1 is GTSNPN, CDR2 SVGIG, per germline (reference sequence). The CDR3 is 11 amino acids. CDR3 nucleotide sequence: TGTGCCTGGAGTCCTCAAGAGACCCAGTACTTC. Translation: CAWSPQETQYF. The variable domain in full, with the rest retrieved from reference TRBV30 and TRBJ2-5, is SQTIHQWPATLVQPVGSPLSLECTVEGTSNPNLYWYRQAAGRGLQLLFYSVGIGQISSEVPQNLSASRPQDRQFILSSKKLLLSDSGFYLCAWSPQETQYFGPGTRLLVL.

Concerning this clone itself: Different DNA sequences within this sample yield the same CDR3. The genes are TRBV9 and TRBJ2-5; D unresolved. Trimming left V 0 bases short and J 1 base short, with 7 bases between. The CDR3 consists of 14 residues. From germline, CDR1 is SGDLS and CDR2 YYNGEE. CDR3 region: CASSVEGSQETQYF. The DNA of the CDR3 is TGTGCCAGCAGCGTAGAGGGCAGCCAAGAGACCCAGTACTTC.

This clone was seen only once. The chain carries TRBV6-1 and TRBJ2-2; D is unresolved. Trimming cost V 1 base and J 4 bases, with 16 bases left between them. Germline loops: CDR1 MNHNS, CDR2 SASEGT. CDR3 size: 17 residues. CDR3 sequence (DNA): TGTGCCAGCAGTGAAGATTCGTACAGTACCCGCACCGGGGAGCTGTTTTTT. Protein: CASSEDSYSTRTGELFF.

This chain links TRBV18 with TRBJ1-1; 8 bases agree with TRBD1. Trimming took 2 bases from V and 2 from J; bases not matched to a gene: 4. The CDR3 spans 15 residues. Germline values: CDR1 KGHSH, CDR2 LQKENI. CDR3 amino acids: CASSPIGTGNTEAFF. The CDR3 bases are TGTGCCAGCTCACCAATTGGGACAGGTAACACTGAAGCTTTCTTT. Filled out from reference TRBV18 and TRBJ1-1, the complete variable domain reads NAGVMQNPRHLVRRRGQEARLRCSPMKGHSHVYWYRQLPEEGLKFMVYLQKENIIDESGMPKERFSAEFPKEGPSILRIQQVVRGDSAAYFCASSPIGTGNTEAFFGQGTRLTVV.

The rearrangement joins TRBV7-2 to TRBJ2-7; TRBD2 matches 12 bases. The CDR3 extends over 15 amino acids. Germline trimming cut 0 bases from V and 7 bases from J; bases unmatched to any gene: 4. Per germline, CDR1 SGHTA and CDR2 FQGNSA. The DNA for the CDR3 is TGTGCCAGCAGCTTAGCCCTAGCGGGGGGGCGTGAGCAGTACTTC. It encodes CASSLALAGGREQYF. The full variable domain, its missing parts supplied by reference TRBV7-2 and TRBJ2-7, is GAGVSQSPSNKVTEKGKDVELRCDPISGHTALYWYRQSLGQGLEFLIYFQGNSAPDKSGLPSDRFSAERTGGSVSTLTIQRTQQEDSAVYLCASSLALAGGREQYFGPGTRLTVT.

V usage is TRBV18 and J usage is TRBJ1-2; 9 nucleotides agree with TRBD1. Trimming removed 6 bases from V and 0 bases from J; junction bases left unmatched: 8. This CDR3 spans 16 amino acids. Germline V gene data show CDR1 as KGHSH and CDR2 as LQKENI. CDR3 amino acids: CASSPSGDRANYGYTF. The CDR3 bases are TGTGCCAGCTCCCCCAGCGGGGACAGGGCTAACTATGGCTACACCTTC.

The chain employs TRBV2 and TRBJ1-3; no firm D call. This CDR3 region has 13 residues. Germline V gene sequence: CDR1 SNHLY, CDR2 FYNNEI. V lost 7 bases and J lost 7, with 14 bases in between. The CDR3 coding sequence is TGTGCCAGCACCTTGGACGGGAGGAACACCATATATTTT. Encoded protein: CASTLDGRNTIYF.

About this clone: This same CDR3 is encoded by further DNA sequences in the sample. V is TRBV9 and J is TRBJ2-3, with TRBD2 matching over 9 bases. There are 15 residues in the CDR3. J was trimmed by 1 base and V by 2 bases; bases with no gene match: 2. In germline, CDR1 is SGDLS, CDR2 YYNGEE. This CDR3 is CASSVAGGRTDTQYF. The CDR3 DNA reads TGTGCCAGCAGCGTCGCGGGGGGGCGCACAGATACGCAGTATTTT. Filled out from reference TRBV9 and TRBJ2-3, the complete variable domain reads DSGVTQTPKHLITATGQRVTLRCSPRSGDLSVYWYQQSLDQGLQFLIQYYNGEERAKGNILERFSAQQFPDLHSELNLSSLELGDSALYFCASSVAGGRTDTQYFGPGTRLTVL.

The V call is TRBV6-5, the J call TRBJ1-5, with TRBD1 as a possible D gene (5 bases). This CDR3 is 13 amino acids long. The V and J ends lost 2 bases and 9 bases respectively, with 11 bases between them. Looked up from germline, CDR1 is MNHEY and CDR2 is SVGAGI. The CDR3 nucleotides read TGTGCCAGCAGTTACACCCCGGGGGGGCCCCAGCATTTT. Translating it yields CASSYTPGGPQHF.

This sequence joins TRBV19 and TRBJ1-1; D ambiguous. Trimming cost V 3 bases and J 5 bases, with 19 bases left between them. Germline V gives CDR1 LNHDA, CDR2 SQIVND (reference sequence). The CDR3 length is 16 residues. The CDR3 DNA is TGTGCCAGTAGTATCGGACCATCGACCCCTTTAACTGAAGCTTTCTTT. The encoded protein is CASSIGPSTPLTEAFF.

The genes are TRBV27 and TRBJ2-7; D not certain. Trimming stripped 2 bases from V and 1 base from J, with 15 bases between. Germline lookup yields CDR1 MNHEY and CDR2 SMNVEV (reference sequence). This CDR3 has 16 residues. CDR3: CASSLRPPHLSYEQYF. CDR3 DNA: TGTGCCAGCAGTTTAAGGCCTCCTCACCTATCCTACGAGCAGTACTTC.

The V gene is TRBV10-3, the J gene TRBJ2-2; perhaps TRBD1 as D (5 bases). This CDR3 comprises 13 residues. In germline, CDR1 is ENHRY, CDR2 SYGVKD. The ends were cut back, 8 bases at V and 7 bases at J, with 14 bases in the middle. Written as DNA, the CDR3 is TGTGCCATCCAAGTCAGGGAAGGCGGGGAGCTGTTTTTT. This translates into CAIQVREGGELFF.

This clone was detected once. The CDR3 is CAWSVWAAPSGTGELFF. CDR3 DNA: TGTGCCTGGAGTGTATGGGCAGCCCCCTCGGGTACCGGGGAGCTGTTTTTT. The chain couples TRBV30 to TRBJ2-2; D is unresolved. Trimming cost V 0 bases and J 5 bases, with 19 bases left between them. In germline, CDR1 is GTSNPN, CDR2 SVGIG (reference sequence). The CDR3 runs 17 residues.

The genes are TRBV30 and TRBJ2-5; 12 bases are shared with TRBD2. Germline V gene lookup returns CDR1 GTSNPN and CDR2 SVGIG (reference sequence). CDR3 size: 17 residues. With 0 bases clipped from V and 2 bases from J, the junction kept 7 bases outside the gene matches. CDR3: CAWSVVRTSGIQETQYF. CDR3 sequence (DNA): TGTGCCTGGAGTGTAGTTAGGACTAGCGGGATTCAAGAGACCCAGTACTTC.

CDR3 residues: CASSYDRGLGNEQFF. In DNA, the CDR3 is TGTGCCAGCAGTTATGACAGGGGGCTCGGCAATGAGCAGTTCTTC. V and J are TRBV6-5 and TRBJ2-1, with 10 bases aligning to TRBD1. Per the germline V gene, CDR1 is MNHEY and CDR2 is SVGAGI. CDR3 length: 15 amino acids. With 3 bases clipped from V and 6 bases from J, the junction kept 5 bases outside the gene matches.

The chain uses TRBV28 and TRBJ1-1; possible D gene TRBD1, 5 bases. The V and J ends lost 4 bases and 1 base respectively, with 16 bases between them. CDR1 is MDHEN and CDR2 is SYDVKM in the germline V gene. CDR3 length equals 16 residues. The CDR3, as DNA: TGTGCCAGCAGTTCGCCTGGTGACAGATCGAACACTGAAGCTTTCTTT. It yields the protein CASSSPGDRSNTEAFF.

The V gene is TRBV6-5, the J gene TRBJ1-1; D is uncertain. The germline V gene has CDR1 MNHEY and CDR2 SVGAGI. The CDR3 has 13 residues. V lost 2 bases to trimming and J lost 3 bases, with 7 bases between them. The CDR3 DNA follows: TGTGCCAGCAGTTACAGGAAAGACACTGAAGCTTTCTTT. As protein: CASSYRKDTEAFF.